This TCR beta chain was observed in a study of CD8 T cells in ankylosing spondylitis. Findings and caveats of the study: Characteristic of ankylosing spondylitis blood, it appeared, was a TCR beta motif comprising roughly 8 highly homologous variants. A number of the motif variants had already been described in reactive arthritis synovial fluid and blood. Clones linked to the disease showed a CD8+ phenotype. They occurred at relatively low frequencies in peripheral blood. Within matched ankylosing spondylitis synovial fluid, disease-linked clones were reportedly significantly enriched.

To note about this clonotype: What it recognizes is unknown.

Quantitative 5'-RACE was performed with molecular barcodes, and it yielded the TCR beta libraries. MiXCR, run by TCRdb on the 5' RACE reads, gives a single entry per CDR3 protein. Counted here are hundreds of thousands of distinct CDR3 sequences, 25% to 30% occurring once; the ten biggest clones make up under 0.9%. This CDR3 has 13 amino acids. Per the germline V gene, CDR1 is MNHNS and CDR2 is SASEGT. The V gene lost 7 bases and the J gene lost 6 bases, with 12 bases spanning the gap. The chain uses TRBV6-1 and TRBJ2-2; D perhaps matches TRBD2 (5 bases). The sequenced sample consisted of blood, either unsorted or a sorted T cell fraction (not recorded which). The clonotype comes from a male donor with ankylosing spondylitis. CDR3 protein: CASTPAGAGELFF. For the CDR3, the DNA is TGTGCCAGCACCCCAGCCGGGGCCGGGGAGCTGTTTTTT.